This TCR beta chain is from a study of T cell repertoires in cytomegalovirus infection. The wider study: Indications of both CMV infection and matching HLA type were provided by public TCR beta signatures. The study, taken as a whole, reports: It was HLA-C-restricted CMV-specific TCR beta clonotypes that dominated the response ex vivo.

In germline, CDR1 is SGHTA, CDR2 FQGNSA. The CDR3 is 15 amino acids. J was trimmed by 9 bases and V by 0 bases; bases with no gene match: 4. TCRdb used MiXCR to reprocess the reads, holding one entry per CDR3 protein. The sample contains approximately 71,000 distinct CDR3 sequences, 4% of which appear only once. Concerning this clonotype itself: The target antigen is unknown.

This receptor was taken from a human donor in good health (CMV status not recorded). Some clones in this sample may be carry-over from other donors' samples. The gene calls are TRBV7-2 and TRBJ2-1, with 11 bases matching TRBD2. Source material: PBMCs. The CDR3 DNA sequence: TGTGCCAGCAGCTTAGCACTAGCGGGAGAGGTTGAGCAGTTCTTC. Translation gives CASSLALAGEVEQFF.